This entry lists 12 T cell receptor beta chains sequenced from one sample in a study of T cell repertoires in cytomegalovirus infection. These TCRs' antigens remain unknown. TCRdb ran MiXCR on the reads and lists one entry per CDR3 protein. The table shows approximately 310,000 distinct CDR3 sequences, with roughly 25% occurring only once. The material was cultured PBMCs, obtained from culture after CMV antigen stimulation. The receptors shown here come from a human donor in good health (CMV status not recorded). Some clones in this sample may be carry-over from other donors' samples.

The chain links TRBV7-4 to TRBJ2-1, with D possibly being TRBD1 (5 bases). Trimming stripped 5 bases from V and 4 bases from J, with 9 bases between. Germline-derived CDR1 and CDR2 are SGHVT and SQSDAQ. This CDR3 comprises 13 residues. Written as DNA, the CDR3 is TGTGCCAGCAGCGTAGACAGTTACAATGAGCAGTTCTTC. Translation gives CASSVDSYNEQFF.

The rearrangement joins TRBV6-2 or TRBV6-3 to TRBJ2-3; D not certain. Trimming removed 6 bases from V and 4 bases from J, with 17 bases in between. CDR3 length equals 15 residues. Germline assignment: CDR1 MNHEY and CDR2 SVGEGT. The CDR3, as DNA: TGTGCCAGCAGACCGGATCTGATCCAGGCAGATACGCAGTATTTT. It translates to CASRPDLIQADTQYF.

Only a few counts were recorded for this clonotype. This chain joins TRBV28 and TRBJ2-1, with TRBD1 matching 9 bases. V was pared by 5 bases and J by 7 bases, with 12 bases of the junction left unmatched. In germline, CDR1 is MDHEN, CDR2 SYDVKM. There are 16 residues in the CDR3. This chain's CDR3 is CASSGWTGAVMNEQFF. CDR3 bases: TGTGCCAGCAGTGGATGGACAGGGGCGGTCATGAATGAGCAGTTCTTC.

This clonotype was detected a few times. The V call is TRBV6-5, the J call TRBJ2-1; 9 positions match TRBD2. The CDR3 is 15 residues long. Germline CDR1 and CDR2: MNHEY and SVGAGI. The junction had 7 bases not matched to a gene; V was cut back by 0 bases and J by 10 bases. DNA for the CDR3: TGTGCCAGCAGTTACTCAGTTAATAGCGGGAGAGAGCAGTTCTTC. It codes for CASSYSVNSGREQFF.

About this clonotype: This sequence may be a read error, since a much larger clone differs from it by one base. This sequence joins TRBV7-8 and TRBJ2-3; D perhaps matches TRBD2 (5 bases). This CDR3 region has 14 residues. V was shortened by 5 bases and J by 3 bases, with 12 bases between the two germline ends. CDR1 is SGHVS and CDR2 is FQNEAQ in the germline V gene. This CDR3 is CASSPGLRTDTQYF. CDR3 nucleotide sequence: TGTGCCAGCAGCCCCGGACTGAGGACAGATACGCAGTATTTT.

In its sample, this clonotype was seen many times. The chain carries TRBV7-2 and TRBJ2-3; D gene ambiguous. CDR3 length: 15 amino acids. Per germline, CDR1 SGHTA and CDR2 FQGNSA. V was trimmed by 5 bases and J by 4 bases, leaving 16 bases between them. As DNA, the CDR3 is TGTGCCAGCAGCCAGACCCGAACCCGTCCAGATACGCAGTATTTT. Its protein product is CASSQTRTRPDTQYF. Drawing the rest from reference TRBV7-2 and TRBJ2-3, the complete variable domain is GAGVSQSPSNKVTEKGKDVELRCDPISGHTALYWYRQSLGQGLEFLIYFQGNSAPDKSGLPSDRFSAERTGGSVSTLTIQRTQQEDSAVYLCASSQTRTRPDTQYFGPGTRLTVL.

V and J are TRBV5-1 and TRBJ2-1, with D maybe TRBD1 (6 bases). Germline values: CDR1 SGHRS, CDR2 YFSETQ. V was cut by 4 bases and J by 6 bases, with 17 bases left in between. There are 15 residues in the CDR3. The CDR3 region is CASSTSGSGVNEQFF. CDR3 sequence (DNA): TGCGCCAGCAGCACCTCCGGGTCAGGGGTCAATGAGCAGTTCTTC.

Only a few counts were recorded for this clonotype. The chain joins TRBV4-3 to TRBJ1-1; D is possibly TRBD1 (5 bases). Germline V lookup: CDR1 LGHNA, CDR2 YSLEER. The V end lost 0 bases, the J end lost 11 bases, and 16 bases lay between the germline ends. The CDR3 loop spans 14 amino acids. CDR3 nucleotide sequence: TGCGCCAGCAGCCAAGAAAGGGGTGGTCCCTACGCTTTCTTT. Translation: CASSQERGGPYAFF.

The sample holds many counts of this clonotype. The chain couples TRBV7-4 to TRBJ2-7; TRBD2 matches at 8 bases. Per germline, CDR1 SGHVT and CDR2 SQSDAQ. The trim removed 3 bases at V and 3 bases at J, leaving 10 bases unmatched. The CDR3 has 16 amino acids. The CDR3 nucleotides read TGTGCCAGCAGCTTCCGCCGGGAGGGTGGGAACTACGAGCAGTACGTC. Residues: CASSFRREGGNYEQYV.

This clonotype was seen more than once but under ten times. The V call is TRBV6-2 or TRBV6-3, the J call TRBJ2-2, with unresolved D. Deletions cut 6 bases from V and 0 bases from J, with 8 bases between. The CDR3 consists of 14 residues. Germline V gene lookup returns CDR1 MNHEY and CDR2 SVGEGT. This CDR3 reads CASRLAPNTGELFF. Here the CDR3 DNA reads TGTGCCAGCAGATTGGCCCCGAACACCGGGGAGCTGTTTTTT.

This clonotype was found a few times. The V call is TRBV12-3 or TRBV12-4, the J call TRBJ1-2; 8 nucleotides agree with TRBD1. The CDR3 contains 15 residues. V trimming: 4 bases; J trimming: 0 bases; junction bases outside the gene matches: 4. Here the CDR3 reads CASSSTGDPNYGYTF. As DNA, the CDR3 is TGTGCCAGCAGTTCGACAGGGGATCCTAACTATGGCTACACCTTC.

The table lists this clonotype with many counts. The chain employs TRBV5-1 and TRBJ2-5; TRBD1 aligns across 7 bases. The CDR3 has 16 amino acids. The junction had 9 bases not matched to a gene; V was cut back by 2 bases and J by 2 bases. Germline-derived CDR1 and CDR2 are SGHRS and YFSETQ. CDR3: CASSFLTGTDQETQYF. The DNA of the CDR3 is TGCGCCAGCAGCTTCTTGACCGGGACAGATCAAGAGACCCAGTACTTC.